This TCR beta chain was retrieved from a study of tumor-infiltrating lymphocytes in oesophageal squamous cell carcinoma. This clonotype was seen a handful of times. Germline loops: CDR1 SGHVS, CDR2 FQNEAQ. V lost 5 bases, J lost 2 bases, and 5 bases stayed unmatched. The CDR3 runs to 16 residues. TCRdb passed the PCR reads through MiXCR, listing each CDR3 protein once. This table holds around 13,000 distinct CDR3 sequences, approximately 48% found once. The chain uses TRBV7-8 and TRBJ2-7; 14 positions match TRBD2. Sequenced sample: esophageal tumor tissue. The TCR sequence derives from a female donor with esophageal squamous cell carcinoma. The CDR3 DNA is TGTGCCAGCAGCCCCCGGACTAGCGGGAGGACCTACGAGCAGTACTTC. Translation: CASSPRTSGRTYEQYF.